The source of this T cell receptor beta chain is a study of breast tumors, draining lymph nodes, adjacent tissues. Germline CDR1 MNHEY, CDR2 SVGAGI. V was clipped by 6 bases and J by 4 bases, with 14 bases between them. The CDR3 runs to 14 residues. In TCRdb, the multiplex PCR reads were re-called with MiXCR into one record per CDR3 protein. Of 250,000 or so distinct CDR3 sequences listed, 30% were seen once; the top ten hold more than 0.95%. Samples came from axillary lymph nodes draining the breast cancer. Overall study findings and caveats: Tumor TCR diversity was below lymph nodes but above nontumor tissue. Data fit most tumor T cells coming from lymph node, expanding in tumor.

As for this clonotype: What it binds is unknown.

The chain links TRBV6-5 to TRBJ2-3; no firm D call. This sequence was found in a female donor with breast cancer. Some clones in this sample may be carry-over from other donors' samples. Specimen: axillary lymph node tissue. The CDR3 reads CASSLLGTSDTQYF. For the CDR3, the DNA is TGTGCCAGCAGCCTACTGGGTACCTCAGATACGCAGTATTTT.